This T cell receptor beta chain came from a study of shared clonotypes between healthy human individuals. Study findings and constraints: Among the subsets, naive ones generally showed larger estimated richness than memory ones.

The V gene lost 4 bases and the J gene lost 6 bases, with 16 bases spanning the gap. Germline-derived CDR1 and CDR2 are SGHKS and YYEKEE (reference sequence). The CDR3 consists of 15 residues. The naive CD8 fraction comprised CD45RO-negative cells positively selected for CCR7 and excluded terminally differentiated effector memory CD45RA+ cells. On this clone itself: Antigen unknown.

Sequenced by immunoSEQ multiplex PCR; TCRdb stores in-frame clones only, minus some. The sample shows about 820,000 clones, 80% to 95% of them seen only once. The chain carries TRBV5-5 and TRBJ1-4; D might be TRBD1 (5 bases). This sequence originates from a man in his thirties or forties in good health. Sequencing was performed on naive CD8+ T cells sorted from blood. In DNA form, the CDR3 reads TGTGCCAGCAGCCCCGGTAGTGAGGGGTATGAAAAACTGTTTTTT. Its protein product is CASSPGSEGYEKLFF.